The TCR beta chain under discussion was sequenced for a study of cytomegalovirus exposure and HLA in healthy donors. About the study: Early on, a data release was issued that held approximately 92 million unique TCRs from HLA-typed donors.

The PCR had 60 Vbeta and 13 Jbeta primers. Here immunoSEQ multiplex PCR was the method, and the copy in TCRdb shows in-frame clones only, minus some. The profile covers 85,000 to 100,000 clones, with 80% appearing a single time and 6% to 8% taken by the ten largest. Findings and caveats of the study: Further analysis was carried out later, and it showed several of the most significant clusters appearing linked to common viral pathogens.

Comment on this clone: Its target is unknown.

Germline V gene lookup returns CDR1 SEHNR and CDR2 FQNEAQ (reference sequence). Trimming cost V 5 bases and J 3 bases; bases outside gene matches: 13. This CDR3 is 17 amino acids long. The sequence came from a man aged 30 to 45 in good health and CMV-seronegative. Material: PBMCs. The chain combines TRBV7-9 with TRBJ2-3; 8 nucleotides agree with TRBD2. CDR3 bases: TGTGCCAGCAGCCACCCCACTAGCGGCAAGACTACAGATACGCAGTATTTT. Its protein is CASSHPTSGKTTDTQYF.